This T cell receptor beta chain stems from a study of cytomegalovirus exposure and HLA in healthy donors. V was pared by 6 bases and J by 7 bases, with 15 bases of the junction left unmatched. Germline V CDR1 and CDR2: SQVTM, ANQGSEA. CDR3 length: 16 residues. Points from the study as a whole: Specificity for CMV antigens was confirmed in vitro for a few of the CMV-associated chains. A prior analysis recorded that most TCR beta V segments were productive about 87% or about 30% of the time.

PCR involved 60 Vbeta and 13 Jbeta primers. Clones were read by immunoSEQ multiplex PCR, and TCRdb kept only the in-frame ones, dropping some. The sample has about 160,000 clones; roughly three quarters are singletons. Concerning this clone itself: Its antigen is still unknown.

Sequenced: PBMCs. The V gene is TRBV29-1, the J gene TRBJ1-5, with 10 bases identical to TRBD1. The TCR was taken from a man aged 18 to 29 in good health and CMV-seropositive. The CDR3 sequence: CSVAGGQGLSGQPQHF. Written as DNA, the CDR3 is TGCAGCGTCGCAGGGGGACAGGGGTTGTCGGGGCAGCCCCAGCATTTT.